The clone carrying this TCR beta chain appeared a single time. The data are from a study of OX40 agonist ivuxolimab in advanced cancers. The CDR3 is 18 residues long. The V gene end was trimmed by 6 bases and the J gene end by 0 bases; junction bases not matched to a gene: 10. Germline-derived CDR1 and CDR2 are KGHSH and LQKENI. The table came from immunoSEQ multiplex PCR; TCRdb's copy has only in-frame clones and leaves some out. In the table there are tens of thousands of clones, 90% of which are singletons. The chain carries TRBV18 and TRBJ2-4; 11 bases match TRBD2. The TCR was taken from an adult with an advanced solid tumor such as melanoma, head and neck, liver or kidney cancer. The sample in question was CD4+ or CD8+ T cells sorted from blood, obtained in a trial of the OX40 agonist ivuxolimab. The CDR3 loop is CASSRGTSGTTAKNIQYF. CDR3 DNA sequence: TGTGCCAGCTCTAGAGGGACTAGCGGTACTACAGCCAAAAACATTCAGTACTTC.